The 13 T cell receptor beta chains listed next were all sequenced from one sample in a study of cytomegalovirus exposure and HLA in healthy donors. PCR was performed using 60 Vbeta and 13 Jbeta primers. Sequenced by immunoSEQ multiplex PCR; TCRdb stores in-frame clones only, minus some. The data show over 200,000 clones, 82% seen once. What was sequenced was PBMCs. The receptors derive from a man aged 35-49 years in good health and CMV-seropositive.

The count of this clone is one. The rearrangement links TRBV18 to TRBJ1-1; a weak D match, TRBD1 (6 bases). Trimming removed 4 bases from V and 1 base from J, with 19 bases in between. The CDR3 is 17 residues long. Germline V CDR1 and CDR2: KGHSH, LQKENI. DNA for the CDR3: TGTGCCAGCTCACTGAGCCGGACCCCGACAGGGAACACTGAAGCTTTCTTT. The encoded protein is CASSLSRTPTGNTEAFF.

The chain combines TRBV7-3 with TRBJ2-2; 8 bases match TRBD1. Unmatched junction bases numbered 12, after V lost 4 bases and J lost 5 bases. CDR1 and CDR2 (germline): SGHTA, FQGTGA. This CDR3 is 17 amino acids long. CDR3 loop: CASSSSSGTGLTGELFF. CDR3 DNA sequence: TGTGCCAGCAGCTCAAGCTCCGGGACAGGTCTGACCGGGGAGCTGTTTTTT. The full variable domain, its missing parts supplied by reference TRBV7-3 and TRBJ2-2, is GAGVSQTPSNKVTEKGKYVELRCDPISGHTALYWYRQSLGQGPEFLIYFQGTGAADDSGLPNDRFFAVRPEGSVSTLKIQRTERGDSAVYLCASSSSSGTGLTGELFFGEGSRLTVL.

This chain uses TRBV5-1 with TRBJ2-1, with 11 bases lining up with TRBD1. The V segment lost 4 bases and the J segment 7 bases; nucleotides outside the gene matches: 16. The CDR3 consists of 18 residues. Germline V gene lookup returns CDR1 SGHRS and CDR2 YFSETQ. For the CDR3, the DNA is TGCGCCAGCAGCCGGGGGGACAGGGGGATTCAATCGATAAATGAGCAGTTCTTC. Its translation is CASSRGDRGIQSINEQFF.

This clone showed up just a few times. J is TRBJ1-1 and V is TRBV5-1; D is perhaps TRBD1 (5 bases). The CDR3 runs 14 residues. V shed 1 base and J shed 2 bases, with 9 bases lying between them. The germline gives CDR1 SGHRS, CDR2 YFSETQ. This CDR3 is CASSLNRINTEAFF. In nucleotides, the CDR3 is TGCGCCAGCAGCTTGAACAGGATAAACACTGAAGCTTTCTTT.

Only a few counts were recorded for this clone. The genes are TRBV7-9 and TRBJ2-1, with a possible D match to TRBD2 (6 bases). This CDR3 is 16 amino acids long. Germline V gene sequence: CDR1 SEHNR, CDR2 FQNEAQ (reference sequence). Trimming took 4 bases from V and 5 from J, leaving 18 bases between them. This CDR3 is CASSSLPGLGDNEQFF. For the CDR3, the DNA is TGTGCCAGCAGCTCCCTACCGGGACTCGGGGACAATGAGCAGTTCTTC.

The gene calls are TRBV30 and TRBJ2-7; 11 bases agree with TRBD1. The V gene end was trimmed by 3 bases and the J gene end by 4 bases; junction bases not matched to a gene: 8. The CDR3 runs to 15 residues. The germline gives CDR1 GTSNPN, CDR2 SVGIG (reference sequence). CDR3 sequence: CAWSEGQGAAYEQYV. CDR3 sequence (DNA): TGTGCCTGGAGCGAAGGACAGGGGGCGGCGTACGAGCAGTACGTC.

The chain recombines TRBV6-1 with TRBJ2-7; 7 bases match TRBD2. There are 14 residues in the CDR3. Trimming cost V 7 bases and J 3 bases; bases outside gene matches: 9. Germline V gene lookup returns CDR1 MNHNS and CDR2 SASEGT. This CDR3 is CASTAAASGYEQYV. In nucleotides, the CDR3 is TGTGCCAGCACCGCCGCCGCTAGCGGCTACGAGCAGTACGTC.

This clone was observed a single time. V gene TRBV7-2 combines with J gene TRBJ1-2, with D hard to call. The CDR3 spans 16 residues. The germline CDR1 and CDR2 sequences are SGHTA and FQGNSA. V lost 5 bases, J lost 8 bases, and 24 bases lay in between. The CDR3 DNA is TGTGCCAGCAGCACCCATTCCTCCCAGGTCTTCAGCGGCTACACCTTC. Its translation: CASSTHSSQVFSGYTF.

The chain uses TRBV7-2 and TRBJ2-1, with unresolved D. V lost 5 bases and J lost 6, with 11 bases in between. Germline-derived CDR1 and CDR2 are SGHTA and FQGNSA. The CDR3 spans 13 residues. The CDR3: CASSGLPGNEQFF. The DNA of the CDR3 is TGTGCCAGCAGCGGTCTTCCGGGCAATGAGCAGTTCTTC.

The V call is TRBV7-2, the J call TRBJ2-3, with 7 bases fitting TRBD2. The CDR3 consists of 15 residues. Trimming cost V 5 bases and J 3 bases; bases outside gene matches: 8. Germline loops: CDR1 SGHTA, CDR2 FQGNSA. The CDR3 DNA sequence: TGTGCCAGCAGCCCGCGGGAGTCCGGAACAGATACGCAGTATTTT. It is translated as CASSPRESGTDTQYF. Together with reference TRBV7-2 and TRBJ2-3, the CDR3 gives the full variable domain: GAGVSQSPSNKVTEKGKDVELRCDPISGHTALYWYRQSLGQGLEFLIYFQGNSAPDKSGLPSDRFSAERTGGSVSTLTIQRTQQEDSAVYLCASSPRESGTDTQYFGPGTRLTVL.

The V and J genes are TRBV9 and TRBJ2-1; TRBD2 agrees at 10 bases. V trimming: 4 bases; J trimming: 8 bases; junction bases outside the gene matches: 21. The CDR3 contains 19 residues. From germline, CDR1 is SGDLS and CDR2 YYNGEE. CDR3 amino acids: CASSINPNGLAGDLDEQFF. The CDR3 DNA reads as TGTGCCAGCAGCATTAACCCCAACGGGCTAGCGGGAGATTTGGATGAGCAGTTCTTC.

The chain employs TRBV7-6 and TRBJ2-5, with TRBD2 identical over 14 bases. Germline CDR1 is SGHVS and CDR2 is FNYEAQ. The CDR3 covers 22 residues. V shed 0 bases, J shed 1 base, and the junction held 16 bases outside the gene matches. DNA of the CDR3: TGTGCCAGCAGCTTAGCGACCGCCGGGGACAGCGGGACTAGCGGGAGCCAAGAGACCCAGTACTTC. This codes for CASSLATAGDSGTSGSQETQYF.

This chain's CDR3 is CASSLTGPDEQYF. The CDR3 DNA follows: TGTGCCAGCAGCTTAACGGGGCCAGACGAGCAGTACTTC. The chain joins TRBV7-3 to TRBJ2-7, with D perhaps TRBD1 (5 bases). Per the germline V gene, CDR1 is SGHTA and CDR2 is FQGTGA. Trimming removed 0 bases at V and 5 bases at J, with 8 bases between. CDR3 size: 13 residues.